The source of this T cell receptor (beta chain) is a study of blood T cells in healthy people across ages. Regarding the study as a whole: Researchers said unsorted PBMCs prevented a conclusive naive versus antigen-experienced comparison.

PCR was performed a second time for about 7 to 12 cycles using a sample-barcoded 5' primer and a J-beta primer mix. Each sample yielded at least 2.5 million CDR3-containing paired-end reads. TCRdb redid the calling of the 5' RACE reads with MiXCR, one entry per CDR3 protein. Counted here are approximately 1.5 million distinct CDR3 sequences, 35% to 45% occurring once; the ten biggest clones make up about 4.1%. Regarding this clonotype: Its antigen is unknown.

Sequencing was done on a sample of blood. The clonotype originates from a young woman in good health.

The CDR3 here is CASSQTASNYNEQFF. The CDR3 DNA sequence: TGTGCCAGCTCGCAGACAGCTTCAAACTACAATGAGCAGTTCTTC. The chain uses TRBV18 and TRBJ2-1, with D possibly TRBD1 on 5 matching bases. Germline loops: CDR1 KGHSH, CDR2 LQKENI. Trimming stripped 6 bases from V and 3 bases from J, with 15 bases between. The CDR3 covers 15 residues.